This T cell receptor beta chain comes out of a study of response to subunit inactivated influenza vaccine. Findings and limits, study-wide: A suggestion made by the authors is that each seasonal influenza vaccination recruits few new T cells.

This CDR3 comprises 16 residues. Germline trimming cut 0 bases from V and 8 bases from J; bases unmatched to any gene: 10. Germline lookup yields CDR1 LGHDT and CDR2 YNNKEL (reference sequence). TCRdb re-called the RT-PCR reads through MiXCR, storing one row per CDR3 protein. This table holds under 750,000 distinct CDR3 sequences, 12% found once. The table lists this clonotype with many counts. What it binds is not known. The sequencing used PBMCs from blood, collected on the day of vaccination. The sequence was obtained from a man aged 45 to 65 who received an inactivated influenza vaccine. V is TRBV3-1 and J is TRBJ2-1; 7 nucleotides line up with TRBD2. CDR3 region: CASSQDEAGVGDEQFF. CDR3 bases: TGTGCCAGCAGCCAAGATGAGGCGGGAGTTGGGGATGAGCAGTTCTTC.